These 7 T cell receptor beta chains share one sample of origin, sequenced in a study of beta chain features in type 1 diabetes. As every portion of the isolated RNA was reverse transcribed, the sequencing read expressed TCRB transcripts. Libraries were prepared by immunoSEQ multiplex PCR; TCRdb keeps only in-frame clonotypes and omits some of them. The table has about 160,000 clones, 8.1% seen once. The specimen was central memory CD4+ T cells from blood. The receptors stem from a man aged 18 to 35 in good health.

This clone was found a few times. The chain joins TRBV6-5 to TRBJ2-5; TRBD1 aligns across 9 bases. The CDR3 contains 15 residues. Germline CDR1 reads MNHEY; CDR2 reads SVGAGI. Trimming removed 2 bases from V and 2 bases from J; junction bases left unmatched: 3. CDR3 protein: CASSYKGQGQETQYF. The CDR3 bases are TGTGCCAGCAGTTACAAGGGACAGGGTCAAGAGACCCAGTACTTC.

The rearrangement uses TRBV28 and TRBJ1-4; a weak D match, TRBD1 (6 bases). Deletions cut 6 bases from V and 4 bases from J, with 12 bases between. This CDR3 region has 14 residues. Germline V gives CDR1 MDHEN, CDR2 SYDVKM. In DNA, the CDR3 is TGTGCCAGCAGCAACAGGGCTGGTAATGAAAAACTGTTTTTT. Translation: CASSNRAGNEKLFF. The variable domain in full, with the rest retrieved from reference TRBV28 and TRBJ1-4, is DVKVTQSSRYLVKRTGEKVFLECVQDMDHENMFWYRQDPGLGLRLIYFSYDVKMKEKGDIPEGYSVSREKKERFSLILESASTNQTSMYLCASSNRAGNEKLFFGSGTQLSVL.

This clone was counted a few times. The V call is TRBV5-1, the J call TRBJ2-7, with no clear D. The CDR3 has 12 residues. Trimming removed 0 bases at V and 6 bases at J, with 7 bases between. CDR1 is SGHRS, CDR2 YFSETQ, per germline. In DNA form, the CDR3 reads TGCGCCAGCAGCTTGGACCCGGGCGAGCAGTACTTC. Protein product: CASSLDPGEQYF. Looking up the rest from reference TRBV5-1 and TRBJ2-7 gives the full variable domain: KAGVTQTPRYLIKTRGQQVTLSCSPISGHRSVSWYQQTPGQGLQFLFEYFSETQRNKGNFPGRFSGRQFSNSRSEMNVSTLELGDSALYLCASSLDPGEQYFGPGTRLTVT.

The V call is TRBV15, the J call TRBJ2-5, with unresolved D. This CDR3 has 14 residues. With 1 base removed from V and 1 base from J, the gap between germline ends came to 7 bases. CDR1 is LNHNV, CDR2 YYDKDF, per germline (reference sequence). Here the CDR3 reads CATSRVGGQETQYF. The CDR3 DNA reads TGTGCCACCAGCAGAGTTGGCGGCCAAGAGACCCAGTACTTC.

The J gene is TRBJ1-2, the V gene TRBV5-6, with D perhaps TRBD1 (6 bases). Germline V CDR1 and CDR2: SGHDT, YYEEEE. V shed 4 bases and J shed 4 bases, with 17 bases lying between them. CDR3 size: 15 residues. In DNA, the CDR3 is TGTGCCAGCAGCCAACCGGACAGATTTGGCTATGGCTACACCTTC. Amino acids: CASSQPDRFGYGYTF.

The chain recombines TRBV7-3 with TRBJ1-5; 9 bases align to TRBD1. V trimming: 5 bases; J trimming: 5 bases; junction bases outside the gene matches: 4. The CDR3 is 14 amino acids. Germline CDR1 and CDR2: SGHTA and FQGTGA. The CDR3 DNA reads TGTGCCAGCAGCCCGGGACAGGGAGATCAGCCCCAGCATTTT. Its translation is CASSPGQGDQPQHF.

V gene TRBV7-8 combines with J gene TRBJ2-3; 14 bases fit TRBD2. Germline V lookup: CDR1 SGHVS, CDR2 FQNEAQ. Trimming cost V 6 bases and J 2 bases; bases outside gene matches: 7. CDR3 length: 17 amino acids. CDR3 in amino acids: CASSHGTSGGFTDTQYF. The DNA of the CDR3 is TGTGCCAGCAGTCACGGGACTAGCGGGGGCTTCACAGATACGCAGTATTTT. The full variable domain, with the rest looked up from reference TRBV7-8 and TRBJ2-3, is GAGVSQSPRYKVAKRGQDVALRCDPISGHVSLFWYQQALGQGPEFLTYFQNEAQLDKSGLPSDRFFAERPEGSVSTLKIQRTQQEDSAVYLCASSHGTSGGFTDTQYFGPGTRLTVL.